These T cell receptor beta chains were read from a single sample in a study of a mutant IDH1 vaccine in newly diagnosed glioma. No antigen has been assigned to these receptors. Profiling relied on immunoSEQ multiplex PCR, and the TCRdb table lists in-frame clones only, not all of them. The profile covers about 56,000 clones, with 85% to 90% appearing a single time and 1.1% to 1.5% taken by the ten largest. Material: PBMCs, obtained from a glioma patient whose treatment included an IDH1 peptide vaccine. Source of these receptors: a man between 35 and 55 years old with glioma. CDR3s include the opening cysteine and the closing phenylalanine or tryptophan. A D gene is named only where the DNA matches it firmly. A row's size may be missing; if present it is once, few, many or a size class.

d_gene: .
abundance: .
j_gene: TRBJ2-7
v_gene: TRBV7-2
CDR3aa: CASSLARTTYEQYF
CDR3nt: TGTGCCAGCAGCTTAGCGCGGACAACCTACGAGCAGTACTTC

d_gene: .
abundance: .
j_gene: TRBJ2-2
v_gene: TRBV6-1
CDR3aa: CASKGTGELFF
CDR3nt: TGTGCCAGCAAGGGAACCGGGGAGCTGTTTTTT

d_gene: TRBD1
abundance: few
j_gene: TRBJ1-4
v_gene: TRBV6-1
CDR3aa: CASSRDRDEKLFF
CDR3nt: TGTGCCAGCAGTAGAGACAGGGATGAAAAACTGTTTTTT

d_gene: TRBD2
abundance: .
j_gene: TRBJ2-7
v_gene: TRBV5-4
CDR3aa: CASSPGTSVIYEQYF
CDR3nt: TGTGCCAGCAGCCCCGGGACTAGTGTAATCTACGAGCAGTACTTC

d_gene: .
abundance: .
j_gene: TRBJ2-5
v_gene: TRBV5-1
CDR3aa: CASSFQWIQETQYF
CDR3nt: TGCGCCAGCAGCTTCCAGTGGATACAAGAGACCCAGTACTTC

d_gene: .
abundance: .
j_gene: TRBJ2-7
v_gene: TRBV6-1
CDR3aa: CASSEGLAEGYEQYF
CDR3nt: TGTGCCAGCAGTGAAGGGTTAGCGGAAGGCTACGAGCAGTACTTC

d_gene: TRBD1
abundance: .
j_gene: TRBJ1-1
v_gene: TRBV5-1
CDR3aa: CASSLGQGWEAFF
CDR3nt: TGCGCCAGCAGCCTAGGACAGGGTTGGGAAGCTTTCTTT

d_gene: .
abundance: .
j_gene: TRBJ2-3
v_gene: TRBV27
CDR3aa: CASSPRRASTDTQYF
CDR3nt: TGTGCCAGCAGTCCAAGGCGGGCTAGCACAGATACGCAGTATTTT

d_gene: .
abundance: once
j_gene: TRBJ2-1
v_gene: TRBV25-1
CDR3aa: CASSDSTGRKYNEQFF
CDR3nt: TGTGCCAGCAGTGATTCCACGGGGCGGAAATACAATGAGCAGTTCTTC

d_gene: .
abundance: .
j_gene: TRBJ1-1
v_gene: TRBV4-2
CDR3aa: CASSQARQYEAFF
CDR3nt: TGTGCCAGCAGCCAAGCTAGACAGTATGAAGCTTTCTTT

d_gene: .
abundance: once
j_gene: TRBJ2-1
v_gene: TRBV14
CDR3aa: CASSQAGQIYNEQFF
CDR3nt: TGTGCCAGCAGCCAGGCGGGACAGATATACAATGAGCAGTTCTTC

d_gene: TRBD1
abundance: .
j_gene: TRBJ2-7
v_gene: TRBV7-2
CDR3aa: CASSLQTGGTYEQYF
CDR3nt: TGTGCCAGCAGCTTACAAACAGGGGGGACCTACGAGCAGTACTTC

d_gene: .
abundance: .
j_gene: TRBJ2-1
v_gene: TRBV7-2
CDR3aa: CASRQGVTYNEQFF
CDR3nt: TGTGCCAGCAGACAGGGTGTAACCTACAATGAGCAGTTCTTC

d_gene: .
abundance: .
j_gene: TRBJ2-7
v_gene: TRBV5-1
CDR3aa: CASSLSEYEQYF
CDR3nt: TGCGCCAGCAGCTTGTCCGAATACGAGCAGTACTTC

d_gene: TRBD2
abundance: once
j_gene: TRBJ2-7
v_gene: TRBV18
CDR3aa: CASSSSAGGPYEQYF
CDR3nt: TGTGCCAGCTCCTCTTCGGCGGGAGGTCCCTACGAGCAGTACTTC

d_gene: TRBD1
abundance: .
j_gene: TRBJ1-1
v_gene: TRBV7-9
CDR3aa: CASSLGTGQAFF
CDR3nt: TGTGCCAGCAGCTTAGGGACAGGGCAGGCTTTCTTT

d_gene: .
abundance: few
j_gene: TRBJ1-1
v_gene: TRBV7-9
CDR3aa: CASSRLRQDYTEAFF
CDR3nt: TGTGCCAGCAGTCGCCTCCGACAGGATTACACTGAAGCTTTCTTT

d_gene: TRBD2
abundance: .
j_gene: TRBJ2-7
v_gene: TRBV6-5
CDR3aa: CASSYSAGGPYEQYF
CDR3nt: TGTGCCAGCAGTTACTCAGCGGGGGGTCCCTACGAGCAGTACTTC

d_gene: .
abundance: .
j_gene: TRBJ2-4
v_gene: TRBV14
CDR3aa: CASSLQELTRAENIQYF
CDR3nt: TGTGCCAGCAGCCTCCAAGAGTTGACCAGGGCCGAAAACATTCAGTACTTC

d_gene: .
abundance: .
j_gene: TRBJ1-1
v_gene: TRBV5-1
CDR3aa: CASSPVGSPEAFF
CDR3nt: TGCGCCAGCAGCCCGGTGGGGTCCCCTGAAGCTTTCTTT

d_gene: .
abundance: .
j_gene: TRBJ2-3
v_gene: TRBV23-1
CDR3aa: CASSQCPSTDTQYF
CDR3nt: TGCGCCAGCAGTCAATGTCCTAGCACAGATACGCAGTATTTT

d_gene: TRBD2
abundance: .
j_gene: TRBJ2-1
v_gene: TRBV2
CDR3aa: CASRRGGGAYNEQFF
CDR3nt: TGTGCCAGCAGGCGGGGGGGAGGAGCCTACAATGAGCAGTTCTTC

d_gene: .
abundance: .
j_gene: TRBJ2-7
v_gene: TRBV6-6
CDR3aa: CASRHPQGGHEQYF
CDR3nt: TGTGCCAGCAGACACCCCCAGGGGGGCCACGAGCAGTACTTC

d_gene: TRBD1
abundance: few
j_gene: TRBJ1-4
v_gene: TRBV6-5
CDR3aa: CASSYGQGQGKLFF
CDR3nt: TGTGCCAGCAGTTACGGACAGGGCCAAGGAAAACTGTTTTTT

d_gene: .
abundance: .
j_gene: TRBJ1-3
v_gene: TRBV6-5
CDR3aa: CASSSTGGNTIYF
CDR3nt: TGTGCCAGCAGTTCGACTGGCGGAAACACCATATATTTT

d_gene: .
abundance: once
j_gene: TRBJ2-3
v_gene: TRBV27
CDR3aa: CASSQLPGPTQYF
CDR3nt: TGTGCCAGCAGTCAATTACCGGGACCTACGCAGTATTTT

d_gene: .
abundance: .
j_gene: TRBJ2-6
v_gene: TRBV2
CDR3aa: CASRNRNGANVLTF
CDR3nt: TGTGCCAGCCGAAACAGGAATGGGGCCAACGTCCTGACTTTC

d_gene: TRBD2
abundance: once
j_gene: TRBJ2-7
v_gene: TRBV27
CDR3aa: CASSLSAPSGYEQYF
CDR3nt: TGTGCCAGCAGTTTATCGGCTCCTAGCGGCTACGAGCAGTACTTC

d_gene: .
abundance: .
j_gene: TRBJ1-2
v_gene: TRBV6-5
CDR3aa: CATGGSNYGYTF
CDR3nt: TGTGCCACCGGGGGATCTAACTATGGCTACACCTTC

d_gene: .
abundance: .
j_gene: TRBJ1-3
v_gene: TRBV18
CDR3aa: CASSPPLSGGSSGNTIYF
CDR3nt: TGTGCCAGCTCACCACCGTTGAGCGGGGGATCCTCCGGAAACACCATATATTTT

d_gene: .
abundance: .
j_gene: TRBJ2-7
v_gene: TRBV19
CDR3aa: CASSIIGEPYEQYF
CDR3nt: TGTGCCAGTAGTATAATCGGGGAACCATACGAGCAGTACTTC

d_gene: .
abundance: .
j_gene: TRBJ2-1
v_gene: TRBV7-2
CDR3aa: CASSPRRPGRRDLYNEQFF
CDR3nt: TGTGCCAGCAGCCCCCGGCGGCCGGGACGGCGGGACCTCTACAATGAGCAGTTCTTC

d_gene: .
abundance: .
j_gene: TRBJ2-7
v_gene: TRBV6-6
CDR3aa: CASSPNLYYEQYF
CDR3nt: TGTGCCAGCAGTCCAAACCTTTACTACGAGCAGTACTTC

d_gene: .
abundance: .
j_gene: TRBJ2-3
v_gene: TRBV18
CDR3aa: CASSPRFGSETTDTQYF
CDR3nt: TGTGCCAGCTCACCAAGGTTTGGGAGCGAGACCACAGATACGCAGTATTTT

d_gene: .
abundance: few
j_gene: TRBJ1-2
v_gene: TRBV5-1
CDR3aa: CASSLNRANYGYTF
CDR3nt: TGCGCCAGCAGCTTAAACAGGGCCAACTATGGCTACACCTTC

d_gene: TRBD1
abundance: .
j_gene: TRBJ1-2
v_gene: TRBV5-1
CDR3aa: CASTLGTGGSGYTF
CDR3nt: TGCGCCAGCACCCTTGGGACAGGGGGCTCTGGCTACACCTTC